This T cell receptor beta chain was recovered during a study of T cells in Graves' hyperthyroidism and ophthalmopathy. Blood sampling occurred at first hyperthyroidism diagnosis, ahead of any ophthalmopathy symptoms. Study-level findings and limits: Blood also carried most thyroid clonotypes expanded above 0.001.

Authors of the study amplified TCR beta CDR3 regions from RNA transcripts. HTBI primers were used for first-round RT-PCR of the TCR CDR3. TCRdb fed the multiplex PCR reads into MiXCR, producing one record per CDR3 protein. The table lists around 700,000 distinct CDR3 sequences, 18% of them singletons, with about a sixth in the top ten. About this clonotype itself: Its target is unknown.

V lost 3 bases and J lost 10, with 10 bases in between. The CDR3 has 13 amino acids. Germline V CDR1 and CDR2: SNHLY, FYNNEI. Source material: blood. The chain has TRBV2 and TRBJ1-6; the D gene is possibly TRBD1 (6 bases). The TCR sequence derives from a woman aged 45-60 years with Graves' hyperthyroidism that later progressed to Graves' ophthalmopathy. The CDR3 DNA follows: TGTGCCAGCAGTGAGGACAGCACGTCACCCCTCCACTTT. Protein product: CASSEDSTSPLHF.